This T cell receptor (beta chain) is drawn from a study of shared clonotypes between healthy human individuals. Study results and limitations: Memory subsets generally showed lower estimated richness than naive subsets. Shared clonotypes across all four donors exceeded non-shared ones in generation probability.

Measured with immunoSEQ multiplex PCR; TCRdb has only the in-frame clones, and not every one. The sample contains some 2 million clones, approximately 95% of which appear only once. With respect to this clone: Its antigen is unidentified.

This CDR3 has 15 amino acids. Germline CDR1 reads SGDLS; CDR2 reads YYNGEE. V shed 1 base and J shed 3 bases, with 14 bases lying between them. Naive CD8 cells lacked CD45RO and underwent positive selection for CCR7, leaving out terminally differentiated effector memory CD45RA+ cells. V is TRBV9 and J is TRBJ2-7, with a possible D match to TRBD2 (6 bases). The material sequenced was naive CD8+ T cells sorted from blood. This receptor was identified in a man aged 18 to 30 in good health. CDR3 in DNA: TGTGCCAGCAGCGTACATCTGGAAGCGGGCTACGAGCAGTACTTC. Translating gives CASSVHLEAGYEQYF.